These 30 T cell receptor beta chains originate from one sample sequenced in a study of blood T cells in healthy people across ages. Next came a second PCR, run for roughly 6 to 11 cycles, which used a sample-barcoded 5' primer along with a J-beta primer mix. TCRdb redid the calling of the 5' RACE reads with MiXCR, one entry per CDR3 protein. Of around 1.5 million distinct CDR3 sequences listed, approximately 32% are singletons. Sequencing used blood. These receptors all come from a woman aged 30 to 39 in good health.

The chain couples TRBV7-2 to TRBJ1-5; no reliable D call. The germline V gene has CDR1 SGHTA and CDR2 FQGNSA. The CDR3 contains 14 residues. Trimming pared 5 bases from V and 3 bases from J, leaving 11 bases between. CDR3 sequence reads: CASSRAPDNQPQHF. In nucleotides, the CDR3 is TGTGCCAGCAGCCGGGCCCCTGACAATCAGCCCCAGCATTTT.

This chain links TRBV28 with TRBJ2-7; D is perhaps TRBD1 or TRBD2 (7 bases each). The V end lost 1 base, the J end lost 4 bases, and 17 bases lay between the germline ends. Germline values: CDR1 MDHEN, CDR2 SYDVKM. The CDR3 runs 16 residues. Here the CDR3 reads CASSLSVRGGTYEQYF. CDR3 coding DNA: TGTGCCAGCAGTTTATCTGTCAGGGGGGGAACATACGAGCAGTACTTC.

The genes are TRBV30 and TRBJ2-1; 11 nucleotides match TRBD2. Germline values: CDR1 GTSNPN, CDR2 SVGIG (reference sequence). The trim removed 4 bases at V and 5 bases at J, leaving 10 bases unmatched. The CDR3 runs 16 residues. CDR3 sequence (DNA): TGTGCCTGGACCCCCCTTAGCGGGAGGGCCGACAATGAGCAGTTCTTC. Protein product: CAWTPLSGRADNEQFF.

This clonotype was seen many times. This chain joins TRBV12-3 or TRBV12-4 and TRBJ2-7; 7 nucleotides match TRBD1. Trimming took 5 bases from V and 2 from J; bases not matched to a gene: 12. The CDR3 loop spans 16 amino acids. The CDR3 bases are TGTGCCAGCAGTCCTGGCGGACAGGCTAAAACCTACGAGCAGTACTTC. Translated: CASSPGGQAKTYEQYF.

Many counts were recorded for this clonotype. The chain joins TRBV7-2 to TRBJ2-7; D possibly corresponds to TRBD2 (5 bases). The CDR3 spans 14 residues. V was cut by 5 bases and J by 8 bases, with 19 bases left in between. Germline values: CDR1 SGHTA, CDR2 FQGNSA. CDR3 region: CASSPHGYRGKQYF. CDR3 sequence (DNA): TGTGCCAGCAGCCCCCACGGATATCGAGGGAAGCAGTACTTC.

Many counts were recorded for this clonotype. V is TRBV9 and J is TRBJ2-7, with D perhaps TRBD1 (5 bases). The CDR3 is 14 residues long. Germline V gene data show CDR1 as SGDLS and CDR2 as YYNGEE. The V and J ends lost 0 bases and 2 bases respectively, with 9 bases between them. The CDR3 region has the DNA TGTGCCAGCAGCGTAGATGCAGGGACCTACGAGCAGTACTTC. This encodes CASSVDAGTYEQYF.

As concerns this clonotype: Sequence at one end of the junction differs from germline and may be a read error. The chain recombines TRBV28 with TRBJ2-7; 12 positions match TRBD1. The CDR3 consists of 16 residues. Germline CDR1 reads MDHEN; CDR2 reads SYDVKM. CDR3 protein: CTSSYYPGTGGHEQYF. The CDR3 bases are TGTACCAGCAGTTACTACCCTGGGACAGGGGGCCACGAGCAGTACTTC.

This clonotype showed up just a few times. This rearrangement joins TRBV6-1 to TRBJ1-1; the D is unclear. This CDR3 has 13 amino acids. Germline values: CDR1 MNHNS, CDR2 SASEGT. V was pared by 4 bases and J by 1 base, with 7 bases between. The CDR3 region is CASSGPANTEAFF. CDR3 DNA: TGTGCCAGCAGTGGGCCTGCGAACACTGAAGCTTTCTTT.

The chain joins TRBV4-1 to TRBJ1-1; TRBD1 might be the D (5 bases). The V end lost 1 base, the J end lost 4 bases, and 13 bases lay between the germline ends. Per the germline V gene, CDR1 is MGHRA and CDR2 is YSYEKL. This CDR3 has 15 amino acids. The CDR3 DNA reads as TGCGCCAGCAGCCAAGTGGCCAGGGTGAGCACTGAAGCTTTCTTT. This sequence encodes CASSQVARVSTEAFF.

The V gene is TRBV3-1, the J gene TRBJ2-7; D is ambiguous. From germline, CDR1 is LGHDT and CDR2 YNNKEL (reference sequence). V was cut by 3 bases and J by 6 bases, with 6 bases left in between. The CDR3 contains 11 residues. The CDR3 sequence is CASSHTAEQYF. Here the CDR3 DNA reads TGTGCCAGCAGCCACACAGCCGAGCAGTACTTC.

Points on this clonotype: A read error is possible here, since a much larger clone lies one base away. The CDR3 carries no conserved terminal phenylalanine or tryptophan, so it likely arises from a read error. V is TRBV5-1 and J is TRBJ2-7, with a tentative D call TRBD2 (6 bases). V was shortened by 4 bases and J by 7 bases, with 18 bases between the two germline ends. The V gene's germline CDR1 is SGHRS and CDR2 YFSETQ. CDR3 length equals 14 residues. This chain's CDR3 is CASSPGTPEEEQYY. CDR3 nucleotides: TGCGCCAGCAGCCCGGGGACTCCTGAGGAGGAGCAGTACTAC.

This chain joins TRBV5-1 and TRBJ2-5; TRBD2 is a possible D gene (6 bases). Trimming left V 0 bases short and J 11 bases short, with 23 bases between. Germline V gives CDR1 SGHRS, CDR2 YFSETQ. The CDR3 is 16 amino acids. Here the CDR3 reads CASSLDFAGTAREQYF. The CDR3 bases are TGCGCCAGCAGCTTGGACTTCGCGGGGACCGCGCGTGAGCAGTACTTC.

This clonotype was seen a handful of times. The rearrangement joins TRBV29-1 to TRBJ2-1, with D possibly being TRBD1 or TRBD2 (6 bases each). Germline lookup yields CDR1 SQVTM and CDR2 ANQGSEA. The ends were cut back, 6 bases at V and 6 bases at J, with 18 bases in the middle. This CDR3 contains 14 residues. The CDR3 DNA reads TGCAGCGTGCTCGGCCACGGGGGCTCCAATGAGCAGTTCTTC. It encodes CSVLGHGGSNEQFF.

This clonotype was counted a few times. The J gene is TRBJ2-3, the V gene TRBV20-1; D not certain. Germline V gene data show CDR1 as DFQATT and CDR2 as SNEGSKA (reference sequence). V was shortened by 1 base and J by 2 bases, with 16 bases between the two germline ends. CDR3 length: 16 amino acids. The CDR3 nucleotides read TGCAGTGCTAGAGCATTGGAGAGCCGTTCCACAGATACGCAGTATTTT. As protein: CSARALESRSTDTQYF.

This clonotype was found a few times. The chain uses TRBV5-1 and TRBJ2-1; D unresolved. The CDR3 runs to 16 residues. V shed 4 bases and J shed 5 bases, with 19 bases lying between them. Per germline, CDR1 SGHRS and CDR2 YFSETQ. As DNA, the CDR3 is TGCGCCAGCAGCCTGGGGTTTCAAGGGTCAAACAATGAGCAGTTCTTC. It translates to CASSLGFQGSNNEQFF.

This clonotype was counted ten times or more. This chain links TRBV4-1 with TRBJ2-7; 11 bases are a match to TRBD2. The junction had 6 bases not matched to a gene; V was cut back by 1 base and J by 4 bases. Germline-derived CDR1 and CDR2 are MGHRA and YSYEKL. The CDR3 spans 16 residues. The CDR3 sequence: CASSQVPLAGAYEQYF. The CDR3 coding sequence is TGCGCCAGCAGCCAAGTCCCACTAGCGGGAGCTTACGAGCAGTACTTC.

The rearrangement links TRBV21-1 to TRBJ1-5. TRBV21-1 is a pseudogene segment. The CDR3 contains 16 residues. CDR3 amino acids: CASSKQVRGSNQPQHF. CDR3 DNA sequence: TGTGCCAGCAGCAAACAGGTGCGAGGAAGCAATCAGCCCCAGCATTTT.

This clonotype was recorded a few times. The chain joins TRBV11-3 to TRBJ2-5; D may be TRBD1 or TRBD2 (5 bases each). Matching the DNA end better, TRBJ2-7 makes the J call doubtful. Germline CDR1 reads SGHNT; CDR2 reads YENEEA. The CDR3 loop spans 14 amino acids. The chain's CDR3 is CASSLAPGADEQYF. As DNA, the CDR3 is TGTGCCAGCAGCTTAGCCCCCGGGGCGGACGAGCAGTACTTC.

CDR3 in DNA: TGTGCCAGCAGCTTCGTCGGAAACAATGAGCAGTTCTTC. Protein sequence: CASSFVGNNEQFF. The rearrangement joins TRBV7-9 to TRBJ2-1; D is undetermined. The length of the CDR3 is 13 residues. Trimming cost V 3 bases and J 5 bases, with 8 bases left between them. The germline V gene has CDR1 SEHNR and CDR2 FQNEAQ (reference sequence).

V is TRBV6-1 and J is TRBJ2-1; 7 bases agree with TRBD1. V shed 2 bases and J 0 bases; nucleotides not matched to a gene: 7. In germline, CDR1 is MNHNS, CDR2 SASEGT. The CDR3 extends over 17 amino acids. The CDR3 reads CASSESGQQYSYNEQFF. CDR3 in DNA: TGTGCCAGCAGTGAATCGGGACAGCAATACTCCTACAATGAGCAGTTCTTC.

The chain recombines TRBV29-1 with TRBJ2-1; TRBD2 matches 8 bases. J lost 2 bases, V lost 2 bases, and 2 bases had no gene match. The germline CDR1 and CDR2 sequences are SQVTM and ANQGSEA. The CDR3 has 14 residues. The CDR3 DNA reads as TGCAGCGTTGAACTAGCGGGTACCTACAATGAGCAGTTCTTC. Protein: CSVELAGTYNEQFF.

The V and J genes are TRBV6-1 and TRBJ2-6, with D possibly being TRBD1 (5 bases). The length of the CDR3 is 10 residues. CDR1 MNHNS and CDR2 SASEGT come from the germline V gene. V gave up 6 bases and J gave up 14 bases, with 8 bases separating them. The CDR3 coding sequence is TGTGCCAGCAGAGACAGCATCCTGACTTTC. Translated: CASRDSILTF.

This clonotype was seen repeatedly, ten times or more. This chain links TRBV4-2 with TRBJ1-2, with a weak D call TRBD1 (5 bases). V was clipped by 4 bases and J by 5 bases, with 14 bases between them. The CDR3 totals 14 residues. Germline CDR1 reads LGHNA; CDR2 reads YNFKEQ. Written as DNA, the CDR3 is TGTGCCAGCAGCCCCGGGACGGTGGGGTATGGCTACACCTTC. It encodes CASSPGTVGYGYTF.

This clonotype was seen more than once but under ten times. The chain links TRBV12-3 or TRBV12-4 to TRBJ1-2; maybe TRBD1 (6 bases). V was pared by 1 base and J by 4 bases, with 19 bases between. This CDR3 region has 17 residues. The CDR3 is CASSLELQGASTYGYTF. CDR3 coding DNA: TGTGCCAGCAGTTTAGAACTACAGGGAGCATCCACCTATGGCTACACCTTC.

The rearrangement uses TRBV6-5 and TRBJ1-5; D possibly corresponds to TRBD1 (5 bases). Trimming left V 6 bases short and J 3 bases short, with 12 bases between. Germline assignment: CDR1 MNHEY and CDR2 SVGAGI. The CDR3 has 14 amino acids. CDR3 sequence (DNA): TGTGCCAGCAGCCTCGACAGCTACAATCAGCCCCAGCATTTT. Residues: CASSLDSYNQPQHF.

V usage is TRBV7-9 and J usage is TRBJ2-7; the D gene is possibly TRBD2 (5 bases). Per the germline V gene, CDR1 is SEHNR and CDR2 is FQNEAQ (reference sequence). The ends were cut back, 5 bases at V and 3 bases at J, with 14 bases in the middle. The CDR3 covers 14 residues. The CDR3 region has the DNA TGTGCCAGCAGCCCGTTGGAGGTTGGCTACGAGCAGTACTTC. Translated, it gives CASSPLEVGYEQYF. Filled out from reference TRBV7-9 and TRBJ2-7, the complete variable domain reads DTGVSQNPRHKITKRGQNVTFRCDPISEHNRLYWYRQTLGQGPEFLTYFQNEAQLEKSRLLSDRFSAERPKGSFSTLEIQRTEQGDSAMYLCASSPLEVGYEQYFGPGTRLTVT.

CDR3 DNA: TGTGCCAGCAGCGCCGCTAGAATAGACGGCTACACCTTC. Translation: CASSAARIDGYTF. The rearrangement uses TRBV7-6 and TRBJ1-2; D unresolved. The CDR3 runs 13 residues. The germline CDR1 and CDR2 sequences are SGHVS and FNYEAQ. The ends were cut back, 5 bases at V and 8 bases at J, with 15 bases in the middle.

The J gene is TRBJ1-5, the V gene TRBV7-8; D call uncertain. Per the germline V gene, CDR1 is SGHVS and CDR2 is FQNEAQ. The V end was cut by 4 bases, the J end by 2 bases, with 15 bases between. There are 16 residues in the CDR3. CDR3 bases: TGTGCCAGCAGCTCTAAGACACGGGGAGGCAATCAGCCCCAGCATTTT. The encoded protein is CASSSKTRGGNQPQHF.

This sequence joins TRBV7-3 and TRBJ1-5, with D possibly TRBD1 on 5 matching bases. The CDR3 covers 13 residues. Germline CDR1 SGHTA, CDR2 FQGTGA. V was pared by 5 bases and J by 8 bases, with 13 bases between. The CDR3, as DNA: TGTGCCAGCAGCCCGACAGCGGATGAGCCCCAGCATTTT. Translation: CASSPTADEPQHF. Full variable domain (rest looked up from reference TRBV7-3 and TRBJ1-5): GAGVSQTPSNKVTEKGKYVELRCDPISGHTALYWYRQSLGQGPEFLIYFQGTGAADDSGLPNDRFFAVRPEGSVSTLKIQRTERGDSAVYLCASSPTADEPQHFGDGTRLSIL.

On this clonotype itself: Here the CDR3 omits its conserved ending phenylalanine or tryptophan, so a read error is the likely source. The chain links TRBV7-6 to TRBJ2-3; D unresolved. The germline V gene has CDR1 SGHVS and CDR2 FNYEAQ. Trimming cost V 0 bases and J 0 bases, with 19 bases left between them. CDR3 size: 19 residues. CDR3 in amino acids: CASSLAVLWSGSSTDTQYV. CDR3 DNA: TGTGCCAGCAGCTTAGCGGTTCTTTGGTCCGGGTCTAGCACAGATACGCAGTATGTT.